The clone carrying this TCR beta chain was recorded many times. Its antigen remains unidentified. Researchers drew blood RNA from unsorted whole blood and extracted germline DNA as well. This CDR3 contains 12 residues. Trimming stripped 7 bases from V and 3 bases from J, with 7 bases between. TCR beta cDNA was prepared out of roughly 0.5 ug total RNA by means of a constant-region primer. Libraries of TCR beta came from three nested multiplex PCR rounds with slightly modified ARM-PCR. Primers for the first two PCR rounds were TRBV1-TRBV30 forward primers and a C-beta reverse primer (about 10 cycles per round). TCRdb independently ran MiXCR on the multiplex PCR reads; one entry per CDR3 protein. The sample yields about 310,000 distinct CDR3 sequences, around three fifths seen once. This sample was taken from a study of tumor-infiltrating lymphocytes in primary liver carcinoma. About the research overall: Maximum tumor diameters ranged from roughly 4 to 10 cm, stage T1-T3 N0M0.

Study findings and constraints: There was no comparison of CD4+ and CD8+ repertoires, as samples were bulk unsorted. Tumor region pairs outstripped tumor-adjacent and tumor-blood pairs in overlap.

Specimen: peripheral blood. The TCR comes from a woman in her 30s with primary liver carcinoma and hepatitis B virus infection. This chain links TRBV12-3 or TRBV12-4 with TRBJ1-3; no firm D call. This chain's CDR3 is CASKEGGNTIYF. The CDR3, as DNA: TGTGCCAGCAAAGAAGGTGGAAACACCATATATTTT.